The 24 T cell receptor beta chains listed next were all sequenced from one sample in a study of OX40 agonist ivuxolimab in advanced cancers. Sequenced by immunoSEQ multiplex PCR; TCRdb stores in-frame clones only, minus some. Among around 74,000 clones listed, around 92% were seen once. The starting material was CD4+ or CD8+ T cells sorted from blood, obtained in a trial of the OX40 agonist ivuxolimab. The source is an adult with an advanced solid tumor such as melanoma, head and neck, liver or kidney cancer.

The V call is TRBV9, the J call TRBJ2-5; 10 nucleotides match TRBD1. The CDR3 loop spans 16 amino acids. J lost 5 bases, V lost 0 bases, and 7 bases had no gene match. The germline V gene has CDR1 SGDLS and CDR2 YYNGEE. CDR3 in DNA: TGTGCCAGCAGCGTAGGGAGACAGGGGGCTGGGGAGACCCAGTACTTC. This sequence encodes CASSVGRQGAGETQYF. The entire variable domain, with the rest obtained from reference TRBV9 and TRBJ2-5, is as follows: DSGVTQTPKHLITATGQRVTLRCSPRSGDLSVYWYQQSLDQGLQFLIQYYNGEERAKGNILERFSAQQFPDLHSELNLSSLELGDSALYFCASSVGRQGAGETQYFGPGTRLLVL.

V gene TRBV13 combines with J gene TRBJ2-2; 7 bases map to TRBD1. The V segment lost 3 bases and the J segment 1 base; nucleotides outside the gene matches: 5. This CDR3 spans 16 amino acids. CDR1 is PRHDT and CDR2 is FYEKMQ in the germline V gene (reference sequence). This CDR3 is CASSFRRTGNTGELFF. The CDR3 nucleotides read TGTGCCAGCAGCTTCAGAAGGACAGGGAACACCGGGGAGCTGTTTTTT.

This clone was recorded only once. The rearrangement joins TRBV12-5 to TRBJ2-7; D is undetermined. This CDR3 has 15 residues. The germline CDR1 and CDR2 sequences are LGHNT and FRNRAP. Between the trimmed V and J ends, which lost 5 bases and 0 bases, there was a span of 14 bases. CDR3 nucleotides: TGTGCTAGTGGTCCGGGTCTCCAGAGCTCCTACGAGCAGTACTTC. Translating it yields CASGPGLQSSYEQYF. Full variable domain (missing parts from reference TRBV12-5 and TRBJ2-7): DARVTQTPRHKVTEMGQEVTMRCQPILGHNTVFWYRQTMMQGLELLAYFRNRAPLDDSGMPKDRFSAEMPDATLATLKIQPSEPRDSAVYFCASGPGLQSSYEQYFGPGTRLTVT.

The chain couples TRBV5-8 to TRBJ2-3; 13 bases line up with TRBD2. This CDR3 spans 18 amino acids. CDR1 SGHTS and CDR2 YDEGEE come from the germline V gene. The trim removed 4 bases at V and 1 base at J, leaving 9 bases unmatched. The CDR3 nucleotides read TGTGCCAGCAGCACCACTAGCGGGGGGGCCTATGGCACAGATACGCAGTATTTT. Amino acid sequence: CASSTTSGGAYGTDTQYF.

The CDR3 loop is CASSWGGDTQYF. The CDR3 nucleotides are TGTGCCAGCAGCTGGGGGGGAGATACGCAGTATTTT. The chain joins TRBV7-9 to TRBJ2-3; TRBD2 matches at 7 bases. The CDR3 totals 12 residues. Germline V CDR1 and CDR2: SEHNR, FQNEAQ (reference sequence). The trim removed 4 bases at V and 5 bases at J, leaving 0 bases unmatched.

The chain has TRBV6-4 and TRBJ2-2; TRBD1 agrees at 10 bases. J lost 7 bases, V lost 5 bases, and 4 bases had no gene match. Germline V gene data show CDR1 as MRHNA and CDR2 as SNTAGT. The CDR3 contains 14 residues. Here the CDR3 DNA reads TGTGCCAGCAGTCCGGGACAGGGGATCGGGGAGCTGTTTTTT. As protein: CASSPGQGIGELFF.

This chain links TRBV7-3 with TRBJ1-2; no clear D. V was pared by 5 bases and J by 3 bases, with 16 bases between. Germline V gene lookup returns CDR1 SGHTA and CDR2 FQGTGA. The CDR3 covers 15 residues. The CDR3 reads CASSPSTFSDYGYTF. Written as DNA, the CDR3 is TGTGCCAGCAGCCCGAGTACCTTCTCGGACTATGGCTACACCTTC.

The V gene is TRBV5-4, the J gene TRBJ2-7, with 7 bases identical to TRBD1. Germline CDR1 SGHNT, CDR2 YYREEE (reference sequence). J was trimmed by 2 bases and V by 4 bases; bases with no gene match: 3. The CDR3 totals 13 residues. This CDR3 reads CASSTDRAYEQYF. CDR3 DNA: TGTGCCAGCAGCACCGACAGGGCCTACGAGCAGTACTTC.

This chain links TRBV13 with TRBJ2-5; D unclear. With 0 bases removed from V and 5 bases from J, the gap between germline ends came to 7 bases. CDR1 is PRHDT and CDR2 is FYEKMQ in the germline V gene (reference sequence). The CDR3 totals 13 residues. The CDR3 region has the DNA TGTGCCAGCAGCTTAGGCGGGTTTGAGACCCAGTACTTC. Translation: CASSLGGFETQYF.

The chain is built from TRBV15 and TRBJ2-7; TRBD1 matches at 11 bases. Per the germline V gene, CDR1 is LNHNV and CDR2 is YYDKDF (reference sequence). The trim removed 6 bases at V and 8 bases at J, leaving 6 bases unmatched. The CDR3 is made up of 13 amino acids. The CDR3 DNA follows: TGTGCCACCAGTTCCGGGACAGGGGGTAAGCAGTACTTC. It translates to CATSSGTGGKQYF. The full variable domain, rest sourced from reference TRBV15 and TRBJ2-7, is DAMVIQNPRYQVTQFGKPVTLSCSQTLNHNVMYWYQQKSSQAPKLLFHYYDKDFNNEADTPDNFQSRRPNTSFCFLDIRSPGLGDTAMYLCATSSGTGGKQYFGPGTRLTVT.

Details on this clone: Other DNA sequences of this sample code for an identical CDR3. The chain joins TRBV13 to TRBJ2-7, with D unclear. Trimming removed 6 bases at V and 0 bases at J, with 21 bases between. The CDR3 extends over 17 amino acids. Germline V lookup: CDR1 PRHDT, CDR2 FYEKMQ (reference sequence). The CDR3 spells CASSSSSEGQVSYEQYF. The CDR3 bases are TGTGCCAGCAGTTCGTCCTCCGAAGGGCAGGTCTCCTACGAGCAGTACTTC.

The chain has TRBV2 and TRBJ2-3; D call uncertain. Trimming shortened V by 6 bases and J by 5 bases, and 18 bases separated the two germline ends. The CDR3 sequence is 15 residues long. Looked up from germline, CDR1 is SNHLY and CDR2 is FYNNEI. The CDR3 region is CASRPPVIRQDTQYF. The CDR3 DNA reads as TGTGCCAGCAGACCCCCCGTGATCAGGCAAGATACGCAGTATTTT.

This chain joins TRBV4-2 and TRBJ2-7; D remains ambiguous. Germline V CDR1 and CDR2: LGHNA, YNFKEQ. Between the trimmed V and J ends, which lost 0 bases and 5 bases, there was a span of 17 bases. The CDR3 length is 16 residues. The CDR3 DNA reads as TGTGCCAGCAGCCAAGAGCAGCGTCTAGTTGGCGACGAGCAGTACTTC. Translating gives CASSQEQRLVGDEQYF.

CDR3 sequence (DNA): TGCGCCAGCAGCCATTCTCGGGAGGCCTTCACCACAGATACGCAGTATTTT. Its protein product is CASSHSREAFTTDTQYF. The chain links TRBV5-1 to TRBJ2-3; TRBD2 matches 7 bases. The germline V gene encodes CDR1 SGHRS and CDR2 YFSETQ. V lost 4 bases to trimming and J lost 2 bases; unmatched junction nucleotides: 13. The CDR3 runs 17 residues.

V and J are TRBV7-8 and TRBJ2-5; D gene unclear. V lost 4 bases to trimming and J lost 1 base, with 7 bases between them. The CDR3 sequence is 13 residues long. The germline gives CDR1 SGHVS, CDR2 FQNEAQ. In DNA, the CDR3 is TGTGCCAGCAGCTGGAACACCCAAGAGACCCAGTACTTC. Its protein product is CASSWNTQETQYF.

The genes are TRBV10-1 and TRBJ2-7; unclear D gene. The length of the CDR3 is 16 residues. Trimming pared 0 bases from V and 6 bases from J, leaving 18 bases between. The germline CDR1 and CDR2 sequences are WNHNN and SYGVQD (reference sequence). As DNA, the CDR3 is TGCGCCAGCAGTGAGTCCATAGGGCTTCGGAGTCGCGAGCAGTACTTC. This sequence encodes CASSESIGLRSREQYF.

The chain uses TRBV9 and TRBJ2-7; D may correspond to TRBD1 or TRBD2 (5 bases each). V shed 0 bases and J shed 3 bases, with 13 bases lying between them. CDR3 length: 15 residues. In germline, CDR1 is SGDLS, CDR2 YYNGEE. The CDR3, as DNA: TGTGCCAGCAGCGTAGTTCCGGGACCGAGCTACGAGCAGTACTTC. This translates into CASSVVPGPSYEQYF.

This chain uses TRBV15 with TRBJ1-2, with TRBD1 matching over 9 bases. Germline V gene data show CDR1 as LNHNV and CDR2 as YYDKDF (reference sequence). With V trimmed by 3 bases and J by 3 bases, 2 bases remained unmatched. CDR3 length: 14 amino acids. The CDR3 DNA sequence: TGTGCCACCAGCAGGGACAGGGGTTACTATGGCTACACCTTC. It is translated as CATSRDRGYYGYTF.

The gene calls are TRBV7-9 and TRBJ2-7, with no clear D. The CDR3 is 13 residues long. V lost 5 bases and J 3 bases, leaving 11 bases between the germline ends. Germline CDR1 is SEHNR and CDR2 is FQNEAQ (reference sequence). CDR3 amino acids: CASSGVDGYEQYF. In DNA form, the CDR3 reads TGTGCCAGCAGCGGGGTCGACGGCTACGAGCAGTACTTC. Drawing the rest from reference TRBV7-9 and TRBJ2-7, the complete variable domain is DTGVSQNPRHKITKRGQNVTFRCDPISEHNRLYWYRQTLGQGPEFLTYFQNEAQLEKSRLLSDRFSAERPKGSFSTLEIQRTEQGDSAMYLCASSGVDGYEQYFGPGTRLTVT.

V and J are TRBV5-6 and TRBJ1-5; D remains ambiguous. This CDR3 is built from 16 residues. Trimming pared 1 base from V and 2 bases from J, leaving 13 bases between. Germline assignment: CDR1 SGHDT and CDR2 YYEEEE. CDR3 coding DNA: TGTGCCAGCAGCTTGTCGGGCACGTTTGGCAATCAGCCCCAGCATTTT. This sequence encodes CASSLSGTFGNQPQHF.

This clone was detected only once. The chain recombines TRBV13 with TRBJ2-5; possibly TRBD1 for D (6 bases). Between the trimmed V and J ends, which lost 4 bases and 5 bases, there was a span of 11 bases. This CDR3 is 13 amino acids long. Per the germline V gene, CDR1 is PRHDT and CDR2 is FYEKMQ (reference sequence). As DNA, the CDR3 is TGTGCCAGCAGCTCTCAGGGGCTGGAGACCCAGTACTTC. This translates into CASSSQGLETQYF.

This clone was picked up one time. The chain is built from TRBV15 and TRBJ2-1; 9 bases agree with TRBD2. CDR3 length: 15 amino acids. The V and J ends lost 5 bases and 8 bases, in that order; junction bases with no gene match: 10. Germline V gives CDR1 LNHNV, CDR2 YYDKDF (reference sequence). The CDR3 DNA sequence: TGTGCCACCAGCGGGGATGTAGCGGGGGCCGATGAGCAGTTCTTC. Its translation is CATSGDVAGADEQFF.

The chain links TRBV7-6 to TRBJ2-1; 9 bases match TRBD2. V shed 5 bases and J 6 bases; nucleotides not matched to a gene: 11. Germline V lookup: CDR1 SGHVS, CDR2 FNYEAQ. The CDR3 consists of 16 residues. The CDR3 protein is CASSPIVVGLANEQFF. DNA of the CDR3: TGTGCCAGCAGCCCCATTGTGGTGGGACTAGCCAATGAGCAGTTCTTC. The full variable domain, with the rest looked up from reference TRBV7-6 and TRBJ2-1, is GAGVSQSPRYKVTKRGQDVALRCDPISGHVSLYWYRQALGQGPEFLTYFNYEAQQDKSGLPNDRFSAERPEGSISTLTIQRTEQRDSAMYRCASSPIVVGLANEQFFGPGTRLTVL.

The rearrangement joins TRBV10-3 to TRBJ2-3; TRBD2 agrees at 8 bases. V trimming: 7 bases; J trimming: 0 bases; junction bases outside the gene matches: 6. Germline V gene data show CDR1 as ENHRY and CDR2 as SYGVKD. The CDR3 extends over 15 amino acids. Here the CDR3 DNA reads TGTGCCATCACCGCGGGACTAGAAAGCACAGATACGCAGTATTTT. It encodes CAITAGLESTDTQYF.